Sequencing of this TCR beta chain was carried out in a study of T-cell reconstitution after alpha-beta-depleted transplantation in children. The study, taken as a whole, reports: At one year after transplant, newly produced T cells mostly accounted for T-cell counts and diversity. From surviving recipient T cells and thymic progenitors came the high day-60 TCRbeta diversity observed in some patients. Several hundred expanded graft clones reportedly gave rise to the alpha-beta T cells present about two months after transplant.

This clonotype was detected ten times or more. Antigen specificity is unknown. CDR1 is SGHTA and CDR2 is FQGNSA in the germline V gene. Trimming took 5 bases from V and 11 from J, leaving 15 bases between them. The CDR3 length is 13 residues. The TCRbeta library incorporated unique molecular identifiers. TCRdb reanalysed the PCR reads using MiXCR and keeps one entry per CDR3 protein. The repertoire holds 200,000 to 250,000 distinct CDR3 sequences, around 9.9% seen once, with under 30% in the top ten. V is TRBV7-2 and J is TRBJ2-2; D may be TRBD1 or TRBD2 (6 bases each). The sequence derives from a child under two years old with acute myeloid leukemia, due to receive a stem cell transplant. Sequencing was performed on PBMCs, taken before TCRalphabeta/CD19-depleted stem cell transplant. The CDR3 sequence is CASSQGGGAELFF. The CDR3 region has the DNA TGTGCCAGCAGCCAAGGAGGGGGAGCTGAGCTGTTTTTT.